This T cell receptor beta chain was captured in a study of cytomegalovirus exposure and HLA in healthy donors. Notes on the study in general: A few CMV-associated chains proved CMV antigen-specific in vitro.

A word on this clone: Its antigen is currently unknown.

The data were produced by immunoSEQ multiplex PCR, yet TCRdb's version contains in-frame clones alone and is incomplete. The table records 200,000 or so clones, about 80% of them present only once. This CDR3 region has 15 residues. The V gene's germline CDR1 is MNHEY and CDR2 SMNVEV (reference sequence). The V and J ends lost 6 bases and 9 bases, in that order; junction bases with no gene match: 13. This receptor was identified in a man younger than 30 in good health and CMV-seropositive. The chain carries TRBV27 and TRBJ2-7, with TRBD2 matching 11 bases. The sequenced sample was PBMCs. The chain's CDR3 is CASRDSGRGGTAQYF. For the CDR3, the DNA is TGTGCCAGCAGGGATAGCGGGAGGGGAGGAACTGCGCAGTACTTC.